Listed below are T cell receptor beta chains from one sample, sequenced in a study of early T cells in non-severe SARS-CoV-2 infection. TCRdb reanalysed the 5' RACE reads using MiXCR and keeps one entry per CDR3 protein. This sample carries some 110,000 distinct CDR3 sequences, about 16% of them seen once, and the ten largest clones take 20% to 25%. Material for sequencing was whole blood. These receptors all come from an adult who was a healthcare worker with PCR-confirmed SARS-CoV-2 infection or an uninfected control (not recorded which). Both conserved end residues are part of each CDR3. D genes are given only for firm matches. Expanded clones get a size class; other rows say once, few or many, or leave the size out.

.	TRBV18	TRBJ1-4	.	TGTGCCAGCTCACCCCCCGGGCCAATTAATGAAAAACTGTTTTTT	CASSPPGPINEKLFF
.	TRBV12-3/TRBV12-4	TRBJ1-2	.	TGTGCCAGCAGTTGGGAAGTTTCTTATGGCTACACCTTC	CASSWEVSYGYTF
.	TRBV11-2	TRBJ1-1	.	TGTGCCAGCAGCCCGATAGGGGCTGAAGCTTTCTTT	CASSPIGAEAFF
.	TRBV5-1	TRBJ1-5	.	TGCGCCAGCAGCTCAGGGATCGGCAATCAGCCCCAGCATTTT	CASSSGIGNQPQHF
.	TRBV12-3/TRBV12-4	TRBJ1-4	.	TGTGCCAGCAGTTTTAACAGGGCTCAAGGAAAACTGTTTTTT	CASSFNRAQGKLFF
.	TRBV7-9	TRBJ2-2	few	TGTGCCAGCAGCCCCCGGGACTTGAACACCGGGGAGCTGTTTTTT	CASSPRDLNTGELFF
.	TRBV7-3	TRBJ2-2	.	TGTGCCAGCAGCACGCAGGGGAACACCGGGGAGCTGTTTTTT	CASSTQGNTGELFF
.	TRBV20-1	TRBJ1-1	few	TGCAGTGCTAGAGGGTCCATGCTTAGGAACACTGAAGCTTTCTTT	CSARGSMLRNTEAFF
.	TRBV27	TRBJ1-5	.	TGTGCCAGCGGTTTAACCCCAGGTACAAATCAGCCCCAGCATTTT	CASGLTPGTNQPQHF
.	TRBV6-1	TRBJ2-4	many	TGTGCCAGCAGCAAAGGGGGAGAAAACATTCAGTACTTC	CASSKGGENIQYF
.	TRBV29-1	TRBJ1-1	.	TGCAGCGTCCACTCAGACACTGAAGCTTTCTTT	CSVHSDTEAFF
.	TRBV21-1	TRBJ1-5	.	TGTGCCAGCAGCACTCCCGGGGGGGCCTCGCATAGCAATCAGCCCCAGCATTTT	CASSTPGGASHSNQPQHF
.	TRBV11-1	TRBJ2-1	.	TGTGCCAGCAGCTTCACACAGGCTGAGCAGTTCTTC	CASSFTQAEQFF
.	TRBV7-6	TRBJ2-5	few	TGTGCCAGCAGCTTAATGGGCAGGGGAGGGTTCGAGACCCAGTACTTC	CASSLMGRGGFETQYF
.	TRBV7-9	TRBJ2-7	.	TGTGCCAGCAGCTTAGGGGCAGGGCAATACGAGCAGTACTTC	CASSLGAGQYEQYF
TRBD2	TRBV3-1	TRBJ2-3	.	TGTGCCAGCAGCCAAGACCCCCGACTAGCGGAAAGCACAGATACGCAGTATTTT	CASSQDPRLAESTDTQYF
.	TRBV5-1	TRBJ1-1	.	TGCGCCAGCAGCTTGGTAGAGGGCTCTGAAGCTTTCTTT	CASSLVEGSEAFF
TRBD1	TRBV12-3/TRBV12-4	TRBJ1-1	few	TGTGCCAGCAGGCTAGGGGGCCACAACACTGAAGCTTTCTTT	CASRLGGHNTEAFF
.	TRBV20-1	TRBJ1-2	.	TGCAGTGCTAGCCCTACAGGGCACAATGGCTACACCTTC	CSASPTGHNGYTF
.	TRBV6-5	TRBJ1-6	.	TGTGCCAGCAGTCGGACAGATGGGGATTCACCCCTCCACTTT	CASSRTDGDSPLHF
.	TRBV29-1	TRBJ1-2	few	TGCAGCGTTGCCCGAGGGCCTAACTATGGCTACACCTTC	CSVARGPNYGYTF
.	TRBV3-1	TRBJ2-1	few	TGTGCCAGCAGCCAAACAGGGTATTCTCCGTTCTTC	CASSQTGYSPFF
TRBD1	TRBV5-4	TRBJ2-2	.	TGTGCCAGCAGCCCGAATACAGGGGTGACCGGGGAGCTGTTTTTT	CASSPNTGVTGELFF
TRBD1	TRBV5-4	TRBJ2-3	few	TGTGCCAGCAGCCCGCAAACAGGGGAAGATACGCAGTATTTT	CASSPQTGEDTQYF
.	TRBV20-1	TRBJ2-1	.	TGCAGTGCTAGTCTGCTCGGGAATGAGCAGTTCTTC	CSASLLGNEQFF
.	TRBV12-3/TRBV12-4	TRBJ2-7	.	TGTGCCAGCAGTTTACCCCCCTCCTACGAGCAGTACTTC	CASSLPPSYEQYF
.	TRBV18	TRBJ1-5	few	TGTGCCAGCTCACTCGGGGGAGGGGCGATCAATCAGCCCCAGCATTTT	CASSLGGGAINQPQHF
.	TRBV11-2	TRBJ1-3	.	TGTGCCAGCAGCTTAGAACGTATGGGAAACACCATATATTTT	CASSLERMGNTIYF
.	TRBV5-1	TRBJ1-1	.	TGCGCCAGCAGCTTACAGGAATACACTGAAGCTTTCTTT	CASSLQEYTEAFF
.	TRBV3-1	TRBJ2-1	.	TGTGCCAGCAGATCGACAGTGAGTTACAATGAGCAGTTCTTC	CASRSTVSYNEQFF
.	TRBV3-1	TRBJ1-3	few	TGTGCCAGCAGCCCCAGGGAGGCTGGAAACACCATATATTTT	CASSPREAGNTIYF
.	TRBV4-2	TRBJ2-7	.	TGTGCCAGCAGCCAGTCCGGGGAGCAGTACTTC	CASSQSGEQYF
TRBD1	TRBV7-9	TRBJ2-3	.	TGTGCCAGCAGCTTAGTTCAGGGGGCCTCAGATACGCAGTATTTT	CASSLVQGASDTQYF
.	TRBV3-1	TRBJ1-6	.	TGTGCCAGCAGCCAAGGCAGCCCTGGGACACCCCTCCACTTT	CASSQGSPGTPLHF
.	TRBV11-2	TRBJ2-5	many	TGTGCCAGCAGCTTAGATCTGAGAGGTCAAGAGACCCAGTACTTC	CASSLDLRGQETQYF
TRBD2	TRBV25-1	TRBJ2-7	.	TGTGCCAGCAGTGACTCCGGGACTAGACCCTACGAGCAGTACTTC	CASSDSGTRPYEQYF
TRBD1	TRBV3-1	TRBJ2-2	.	TGTGCCAGCAGCTCCCGGACAGGGGGCGCATCCGGCACCGGGGAGCTGTTTTTT	CASSSRTGGASGTGELFF
.	TRBV12-3/TRBV12-4	TRBJ2-7	few	TGTGCCAGCAGTTTGGGAGCCCCTTTCGGGCTCGAAGCCGAGCAGTACTTC	CASSLGAPFGLEAEQYF
.	TRBV10-2	TRBJ1-4	few	TGCGCCAGCAGTGACTCTGAAAAACTGTTTTTT	CASSDSEKLFF
.	TRBV30	TRBJ1-1	many	TGTGCCTGGAGTGTAACAGGGAAAGCTTTCTTT	CAWSVTGKAFF
TRBD2	TRBV3-1	TRBJ2-1	few	TGTGCCAGCAGCCAGAGCTCTAGCGGGGGGGGTTATGAGCAGTTCTTC	CASSQSSSGGGYEQFF
TRBD1	TRBV6-1	TRBJ1-1	few	TGTGCCAGCAGTCGAATCGGACAGGTATCGTACACTGAAGCTTTCTTT	CASSRIGQVSYTEAFF
.	TRBV7-8	TRBJ1-6	.	TGTGCCAGCAGCTTCGGCCAGCTAAATTCACCCCTCCACTTT	CASSFGQLNSPLHF
.	TRBV27	TRBJ2-7	.	TGTGCCAGCAGTCCACACAGGGCCTCGCCAACTTACGAGCAGTACTTC	CASSPHRASPTYEQYF
.	TRBV20-1	TRBJ1-5	.	TGCAGTGCCCCCCGGGGGGGCAATCAGCCCCAGCATTTT	CSAPRGGNQPQHF
TRBD2	TRBV12-3/TRBV12-4	TRBJ2-5	many	TGTGCCAGCAGTTTAGGCTTGCGGGGGGGCCCAGAGACCCAGTACTTC	CASSLGLRGGPETQYF
TRBD2	TRBV12-3/TRBV12-4	TRBJ2-1	few	TGTGCCAGCAGTTACTCTAGCGGGGGGCACATCGAGCAGTTCTTC	CASSYSSGGHIEQFF
.	TRBV3-1	TRBJ2-1	.	TGTGCCAGCAGCTTTGCTGGGGTCAATGAGCAGTTCTTC	CASSFAGVNEQFF
TRBD2	TRBV6-2/TRBV6-3	TRBJ2-1	.	TGTGCCAGCAAACCCGGGGGGGCCTCCTACAATGAGCAGTTCTTC	CASKPGGASYNEQFF
.	TRBV5-1	TRBJ2-2	.	TGCGCCAGCAGCTTGGTGTTGGGGACGAACACCGGGGAGCTGTTTTTT	CASSLVLGTNTGELFF
.	TRBV7-2	TRBJ2-3	.	TGTGCCAGCAGCGCGCAGGGGACCACAGATACGCAGTATTTT	CASSAQGTTDTQYF
.	TRBV29-1	TRBJ1-1	.	TGCAGCGTTGAATACGGTGGGGAAGCTTTCTTT	CSVEYGGEAFF
.	TRBV7-9	TRBJ2-5	many	TGTGCCAGCAGCTTAGTTGAGACCCAGTACTTC	CASSLVETQYF
.	TRBV6-2/TRBV6-3	TRBJ2-3	few	TGTGCCAGCATGGGAGGTCAGACGGCTAGGAGGCACACAGATACGCAGTATTTT	CASMGGQTARRHTDTQYF
.	TRBV12-3/TRBV12-4	TRBJ2-5	many	TGTGCCAGCAGTTTTTCACCCCTAGGGACCCAGTACTTC	CASSFSPLGTQYF